What follows describes a single T cell receptor beta chain. Its cognate antigen is unknown. The CDR3 sequence is 18 residues long. The entry originates in a study of graft-versus-host responses after intestinal transplantation. Study results and caveats: Declining HvG levels early post-transplant were linked to peak circulating GvH clone levels.

Measured with immunoSEQ multiplex PCR; TCRdb has only the in-frame clones, and not every one. Of roughly 12,000 clones in the sample, around 82% were seen once. This rearrangement joins TRBV21-1 to TRBJ2-3; no DNA check was done on the table's D call, TRBD1. TRBV21-1 is annotated as a pseudogene. The sequenced sample was PBMCs, obtained approximately 120 days after transplant. This TCR was recovered from a human patient who received an intestinal transplant, so some T cells may come from the graft donor. Here the CDR3 reads CASSILTGPLFGTDTQYF. The CDR3 nucleotides read TGTGCCAGCAGCATATTGACAGGGCCCCTTTTCGGGACAGATACGCAGTATTTT.